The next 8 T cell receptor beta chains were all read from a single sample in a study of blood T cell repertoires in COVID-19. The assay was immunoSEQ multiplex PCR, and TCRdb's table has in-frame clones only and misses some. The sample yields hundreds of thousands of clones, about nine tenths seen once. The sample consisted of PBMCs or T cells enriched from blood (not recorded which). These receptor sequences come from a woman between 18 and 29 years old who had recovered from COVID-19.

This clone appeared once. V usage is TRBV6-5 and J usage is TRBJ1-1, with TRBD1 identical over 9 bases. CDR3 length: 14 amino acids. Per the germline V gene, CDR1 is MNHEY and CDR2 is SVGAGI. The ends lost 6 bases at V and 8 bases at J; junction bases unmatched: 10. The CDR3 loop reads CASRGQGRFLEAFF. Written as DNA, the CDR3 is TGTGCCAGCAGGGGACAGGGACGGTTTTTGGAAGCTTTCTTT.

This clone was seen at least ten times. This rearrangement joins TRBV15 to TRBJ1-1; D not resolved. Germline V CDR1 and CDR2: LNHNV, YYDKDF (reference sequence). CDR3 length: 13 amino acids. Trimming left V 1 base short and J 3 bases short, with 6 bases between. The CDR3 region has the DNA TGTGCCACCAGCAGAGTTGAGTACACTGAAGCTTTCTTT. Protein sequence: CATSRVEYTEAFF.

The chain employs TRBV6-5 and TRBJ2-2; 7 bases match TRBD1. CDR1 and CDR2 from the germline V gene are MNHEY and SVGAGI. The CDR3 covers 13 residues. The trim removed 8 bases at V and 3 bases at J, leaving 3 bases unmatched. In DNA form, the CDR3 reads TGTGCCAGCCGACAGGGCTACACCGGGGAGCTGTTTTTT. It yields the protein CASRQGYTGELFF.

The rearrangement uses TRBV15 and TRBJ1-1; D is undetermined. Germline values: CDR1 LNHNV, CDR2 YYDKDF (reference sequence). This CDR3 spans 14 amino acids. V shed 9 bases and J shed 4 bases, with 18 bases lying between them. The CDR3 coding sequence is TGTGCCACTGGTCGGCGGGGAGGGCTCACTGAAGCTTTCTTT. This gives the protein CATGRRGGLTEAFF.

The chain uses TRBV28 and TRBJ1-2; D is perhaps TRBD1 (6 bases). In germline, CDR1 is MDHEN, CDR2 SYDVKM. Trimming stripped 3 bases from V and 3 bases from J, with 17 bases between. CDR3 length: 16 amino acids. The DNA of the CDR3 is TGTGCCAGCAGTTTCACCCTCAGGGGTGACGACTATGGCTACACCTTC. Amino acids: CASSFTLRGDDYGYTF.

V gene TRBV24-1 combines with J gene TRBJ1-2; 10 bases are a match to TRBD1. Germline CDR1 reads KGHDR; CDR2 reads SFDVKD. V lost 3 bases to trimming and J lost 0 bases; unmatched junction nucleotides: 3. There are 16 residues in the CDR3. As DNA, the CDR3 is TGTGCCACCAGTGATGGGACAGGGGACTCTAACTATGGCTACACCTTC. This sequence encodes CATSDGTGDSNYGYTF.

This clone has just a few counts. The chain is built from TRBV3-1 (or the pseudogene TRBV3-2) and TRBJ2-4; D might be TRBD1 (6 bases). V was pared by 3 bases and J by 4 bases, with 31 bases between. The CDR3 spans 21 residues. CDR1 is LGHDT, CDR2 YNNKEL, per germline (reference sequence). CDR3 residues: CASSHWPNWGERAGTKNIQYF. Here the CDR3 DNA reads TGTGCCAGCAGCCATTGGCCTAATTGGGGCGAGAGGGCAGGGACAAAAAACATTCAGTACTTC.

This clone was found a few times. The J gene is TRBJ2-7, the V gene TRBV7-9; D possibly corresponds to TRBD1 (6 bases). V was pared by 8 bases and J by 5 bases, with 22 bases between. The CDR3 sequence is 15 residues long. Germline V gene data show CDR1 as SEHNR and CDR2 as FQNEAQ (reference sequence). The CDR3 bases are TGTGCCAGCGCCCCACCCTACAGGGTTTCCCACGAGCAGTACTTC. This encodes CASAPPYRVSHEQYF.